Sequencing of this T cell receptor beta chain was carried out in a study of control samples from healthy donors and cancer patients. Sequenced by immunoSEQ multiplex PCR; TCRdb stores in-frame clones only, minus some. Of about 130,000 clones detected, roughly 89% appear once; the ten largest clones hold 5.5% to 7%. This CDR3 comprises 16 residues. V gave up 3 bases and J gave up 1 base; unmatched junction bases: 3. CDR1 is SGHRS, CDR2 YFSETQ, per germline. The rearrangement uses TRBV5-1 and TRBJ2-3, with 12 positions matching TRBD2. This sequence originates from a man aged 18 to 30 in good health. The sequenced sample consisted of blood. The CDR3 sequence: CASSSASGGGTDTQYF. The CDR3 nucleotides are TGCGCCAGCAGCTCCGCTAGCGGGGGGGGCACAGATACGCAGTATTTT.